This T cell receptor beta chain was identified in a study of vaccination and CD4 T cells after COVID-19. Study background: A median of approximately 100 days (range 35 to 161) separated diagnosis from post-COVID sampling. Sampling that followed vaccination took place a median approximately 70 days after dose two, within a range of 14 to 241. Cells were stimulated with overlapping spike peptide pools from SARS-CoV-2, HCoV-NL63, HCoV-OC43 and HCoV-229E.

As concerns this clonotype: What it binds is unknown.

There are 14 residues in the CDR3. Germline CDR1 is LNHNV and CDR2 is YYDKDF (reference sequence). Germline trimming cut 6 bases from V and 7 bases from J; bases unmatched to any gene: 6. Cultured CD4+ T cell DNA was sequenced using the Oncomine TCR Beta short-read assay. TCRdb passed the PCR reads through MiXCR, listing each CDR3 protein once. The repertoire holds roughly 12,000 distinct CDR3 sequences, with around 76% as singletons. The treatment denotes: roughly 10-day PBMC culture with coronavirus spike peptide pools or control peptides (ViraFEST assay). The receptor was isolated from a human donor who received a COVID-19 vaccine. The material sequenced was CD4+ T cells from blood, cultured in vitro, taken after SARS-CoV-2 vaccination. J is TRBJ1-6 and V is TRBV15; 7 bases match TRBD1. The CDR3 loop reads CATSFSGGNSPLHF. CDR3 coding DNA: TGTGCCACCAGTTTTTCAGGGGGGAATTCACCCCTCCACTTT.